The clone carrying this T cell receptor beta chain has just one count. As yet, its antigen is unknown. Just one base apart from a much larger clone, this may be a read error. Without the conserved terminal phenylalanine or tryptophan, this CDR3 likely stems from a read error. RNA transcripts provided the source from which TCR beta CDR3 regions were amplified. The HTBI primer set drove a first-round RT-PCR of the TCR CDR3. TCRdb itself ran the multiplex PCR reads through MiXCR, one entry per CDR3 protein. The sample carries around 480,000 distinct CDR3 sequences, approximately 15% recorded once. The CDR3 sequence is 13 residues long. Trimming pared 7 bases from V and 0 bases from J, leaving 12 bases between. CDR1 is DFQATT, CDR2 SNEGSKA, per germline (reference sequence). This entry is derived from a study of T cells in Graves' hyperthyroidism and ophthalmopathy. Study-level findings and limits: The model predicted ophthalmopathy a median approximately six months before onset.

The sample comprised blood. The rearrangement links TRBV20-1 to TRBJ1-1; D might be TRBD1 (5 bases). The TCR was taken from a woman under 30 with Graves' hyperthyroidism. The chain's CDR3 is CSGQPNLNTEAFL. The DNA of the CDR3 is TGCAGTGGACAGCCAAACTTGAACACTGAAGCTTTCCTT.